One and the same sample provided the 7 T cell receptor beta chains below, sequenced in a study of blood T cell repertoires in COVID-19. Using immunoSEQ multiplex PCR, the repertoire was profiled, and TCRdb retains in-frame clones only, with some absent. The sample shows 150,000 to 200,000 clones, around four fifths of them seen only once. What was sequenced was PBMCs or T cells enriched from blood (not recorded which). The receptor set was obtained from a woman aged 55-69 years who had recovered from COVID-19.

The chain is built from TRBV3-1 (or the pseudogene TRBV3-2) and TRBJ1-1; D call uncertain. Trimming shortened V by 4 bases and J by 6 bases, and 15 bases separated the two germline ends. CDR1 is LGHDT, CDR2 YNNKEL, per germline (reference sequence). The CDR3 spans 14 residues. The CDR3 loop reads CASSPLMRDSEAFF. The CDR3, as DNA: TGTGCCAGCAGCCCCCTCATGAGGGATTCTGAAGCTTTCTTT.

This sequence joins TRBV5-1 and TRBJ2-5; no clear D. Germline assignment: CDR1 SGHRS and CDR2 YFSETQ. The ends were cut back, 2 bases at V and 1 base at J, with 9 bases in the middle. The CDR3 is made up of 14 amino acids. The CDR3 here is CASSLPGSQETQYF. DNA for the CDR3: TGCGCCAGCAGCTTACCAGGAAGCCAAGAGACCCAGTACTTC. Using reference TRBV5-1 and TRBJ2-5 for the parts outside the CDR3, the full variable domain is KAGVTQTPRYLIKTRGQQVTLSCSPISGHRSVSWYQQTPGQGLQFLFEYFSETQRNKGNFPGRFSGRQFSNSRSEMNVSTLELGDSALYLCASSLPGSQETQYFGPGTRLLVL.

This clone has a single count. This chain's CDR3 is CASSRNTGWLYEQYF. The CDR3 DNA is TGTGCCAGCAGCCGCAACACAGGGTGGCTCTACGAGCAGTACTTC. This chain uses TRBV11-2 with TRBJ2-7; D may be TRBD1 (6 bases). Germline values: CDR1 SGHAT, CDR2 FQNNGV. The CDR3 contains 15 residues. Trimming stripped 5 bases from V and 3 bases from J, with 17 bases between.

CDR3 protein: CASSLGSTGGDYTF. In nucleotides, the CDR3 is TGTGCCAGCAGCTTAGGATCGACAGGGGGCGACTACACCTTC. V gene TRBV11-2 combines with J gene TRBJ1-2, with TRBD1 matching 10 bases. CDR1 and CDR2 (germline): SGHAT, FQNNGV. The junction had 6 bases not matched to a gene; V was cut back by 1 base and J by 10 bases. The CDR3 totals 14 residues.

In the case of this clone: The same CDR3 can be traced to other DNA sequences in this sample. The V call is TRBV18, the J call TRBJ1-4, with D tentatively TRBD1 (5 bases). Trimming stripped 2 bases from V and 2 bases from J, with 6 bases between. Germline V CDR1 and CDR2: KGHSH, LQKENI. This CDR3 contains 14 residues. The CDR3 protein is CASSPGATNEKLFF. CDR3 DNA: TGTGCCAGCTCACCAGGGGCCACTAATGAAAAACTGTTTTTT.

This sequence joins TRBV24-1 and TRBJ2-1; 7 bases align to TRBD2. This CDR3 has 18 amino acids. V lost 2 bases and J lost 4; bases outside the gene matches: 13. The germline V gene has CDR1 KGHDR and CDR2 SFDVKD. CDR3 nucleotides: TGTGCCACCAGTGATTATAAAACAGGTCGGGGGGAGTACAATGAGCAGTTCTTC. Amino acids: CATSDYKTGRGEYNEQFF.

J is TRBJ1-4 and V is TRBV19; 10 nucleotides match TRBD1. CDR1 is LNHDA, CDR2 SQIVND, per germline (reference sequence). The junction had 5 bases not matched to a gene; V was cut back by 5 bases and J by 5 bases. The CDR3 covers 15 residues. The CDR3 protein is CASSGTGASNEKLFF. The DNA of the CDR3 is TGTGCCAGTAGTGGGACAGGGGCGTCGAATGAAAAACTGTTTTTT.